These 20 T cell receptor beta chains were all obtained from the same sample, sequenced in a study of beta chain features in type 1 diabetes. Points from the study as a whole: Patients with Type 1 diabetes showed moderately but significantly shorter TCRB CDR3s in all four CD4+ subsets.

cDNA synthesis used the whole RNA isolate, giving expressed TCRB sequences. TCRdb's copy holds only in-frame clones and misses some; the assay was immunoSEQ multiplex PCR. The sample carries fewer than 200,000 clones, 10% recorded once. No antigen is known for these receptors. The sequencing sample was made of central memory CD4+ T cells from blood. The receptors shown here come from a young man with type 1 diabetes.

The sample holds a few counts of this clone. This chain links TRBV7-9 with TRBJ2-1; D unresolved. The V end lost 5 bases, the J end lost 10 bases, and 15 bases lay between the germline ends. Looked up from germline, CDR1 is SEHNR and CDR2 is FQNEAQ (reference sequence). The CDR3 is 13 residues long. CDR3 DNA: TGTGCCAGCAGCCTCGACACCTTTGGGGAGCAGTTCTTC. It specifies CASSLDTFGEQFF.

The chain combines TRBV5-1 with TRBJ2-7; D remains unclear. Trimming cost V 0 bases and J 0 bases, with 7 bases left between them. The CDR3 loop spans 14 amino acids. Looked up from germline, CDR1 is SGHRS and CDR2 is YFSETQ. The CDR3: CASSLGPSSYEQYF. CDR3 sequence (DNA): TGCGCCAGCAGCTTGGGGCCGTCCTCCTACGAGCAGTACTTC.

There are a few counts of this clone. V is TRBV28 and J is TRBJ2-7, with 8 nucleotides matching TRBD1. The CDR3 is 14 amino acids. Germline CDR1 reads MDHEN; CDR2 reads SYDVKM. The junction had 8 bases not matched to a gene; V was cut back by 6 bases and J by 4 bases. The CDR3 DNA is TGTGCCAGCAGCCGGGACAGGTCCGGGTACGAGCAGTACTTC. Its protein is CASSRDRSGYEQYF.

The V call is TRBV28, the J call TRBJ2-4, with 8 bases identical to TRBD2. Germline V gives CDR1 MDHEN, CDR2 SYDVKM. Germline trimming cut 5 bases from V and 6 bases from J; bases unmatched to any gene: 9. There are 15 residues in the CDR3. The CDR3 DNA is TGTGCCAGCAGTCAAAGCGGGAGCTGGGGAAACATTCAGTACTTC. It translates to CASSQSGSWGNIQYF.

The chain joins TRBV27 to TRBJ1-2; TRBD1 matches at 10 bases. The V and J ends lost 5 bases and 2 bases, in that order; junction bases with no gene match: 5. CDR1 is MNHEY and CDR2 is SMNVEV in the germline V gene (reference sequence). This CDR3 has 15 residues. CDR3 in DNA: TGTGCCAGCAGTCCCGACAGGGGGCAGAACTATGGCTACACCTTC. Amino acids: CASSPDRGQNYGYTF.

V gene TRBV29-1 combines with J gene TRBJ1-2, with TRBD1 identical over 9 bases. The CDR3 sequence is 13 residues long. Germline trimming cut 5 bases from V and 6 bases from J; bases unmatched to any gene: 7. Germline V lookup: CDR1 SQVTM, CDR2 ANQGSEA. The CDR3 DNA reads TGCAGCGTTTTACCGGACAGGGGAGATGGCTACACCTTC. Translated, it gives CSVLPDRGDGYTF.

This clone appeared a few times. J is TRBJ2-1 and V is TRBV5-6; possibly TRBD2 for D (6 bases). Germline CDR1 SGHDT, CDR2 YYEEEE. The CDR3 runs to 15 residues. Trimming removed 2 bases from V and 4 bases from J, with 13 bases in between. Here the CDR3 reads CASSFPGRLYNEQFF. The CDR3, as DNA: TGTGCCAGCAGCTTTCCGGGGAGGTTATACAATGAGCAGTTCTTC.

J is TRBJ2-1 and V is TRBV4-2, with 11 nucleotides matching TRBD2. This CDR3 is 20 amino acids long. The J segment lost 0 bases and the V segment lost 2 bases, leaving 12 bases of the junction unmatched. Germline loops: CDR1 LGHNA, CDR2 YNFKEQ. As DNA, the CDR3 is TGTGCCAGCAGCCAACCCGGGACTAGCGGATACCAGAGCTCCTACAATGAGCAGTTCTTC. Translation gives CASSQPGTSGYQSSYNEQFF.

The table lists this clone with a few counts. J is TRBJ2-7 and V is TRBV19; D unresolved. The germline V gene has CDR1 LNHDA and CDR2 SQIVND (reference sequence). The CDR3 loop spans 14 amino acids. V was pared by 4 bases and J by 2 bases, with 12 bases between. The CDR3 reads CASSTQLGTYEQYF. CDR3 DNA: TGTGCCAGTAGTACCCAATTGGGCACCTACGAGCAGTACTTC. Full variable domain (outside the CDR3, taken from reference TRBV19 and TRBJ2-7): DGGITQSPKYLFRKEGQNVTLSCEQNLNHDAMYWYRQDPGQGLRLIYYSQIVNDFQKGDIAEGYSVSREKKESFPLTVTSAQKNPTAFYLCASSTQLGTYEQYFGPGTRLTVT.

This rearrangement joins TRBV7-3 to TRBJ2-1; TRBD2 agrees at 8 bases. The germline V gene encodes CDR1 SGHTA and CDR2 FQGTGA. The CDR3 spans 14 residues. Trimming at V came to 5 bases and at J to 4 bases, leaving 4 bases not matched to a gene. CDR3 loop: CASSAGTRYNEQFF. CDR3 DNA: TGTGCCAGCAGCGCGGGGACTAGGTACAATGAGCAGTTCTTC.

The rearrangement links TRBV4-2 to TRBJ2-1; 9 nucleotides match TRBD2. The germline V gene has CDR1 LGHNA and CDR2 YNFKEQ. This CDR3 has 16 residues. Germline trimming cut 4 bases from V and 8 bases from J; bases unmatched to any gene: 12. CDR3 coding DNA: TGTGCCAGCAGCCGCTCCGTACGTGCGGGGGGGGATGAGCAGTTCTTC. Amino acids: CASSRSVRAGGDEQFF.

This chain joins TRBV6-5 and TRBJ2-1; D may be TRBD2 (6 bases). Germline CDR1 and CDR2: MNHEY and SVGAGI. The CDR3 sequence is 14 residues long. Trimming took 6 bases from V and 6 from J, leaving 15 bases between them. The CDR3, as DNA: TGTGCCAGCAGGCGACTAGATCCAAGCAATGAGCAGTTCTTC. Translated: CASRRLDPSNEQFF.

The gene calls are TRBV11-2 and TRBJ2-1; TRBD2 aligns across 10 bases. Germline loops: CDR1 SGHAT, CDR2 FQNNGV. The CDR3 runs to 19 residues. Trimming cost V 1 base and J 7 bases; bases outside gene matches: 16. CDR3 nucleotides: TGTGCCAGCAGCTTAGTTTCTAGCGGGAGTTTAAGTCCTAGGAATGAGCAGTTCTTC. It translates to CASSLVSSGSLSPRNEQFF.

The chain uses TRBV5-4 and TRBJ2-5; 10 positions agree with TRBD1. The junction had 3 bases not matched to a gene; V was cut back by 1 base and J by 3 bases. The germline CDR1 and CDR2 sequences are SGHNT and YYREEE (reference sequence). The CDR3 loop spans 15 amino acids. CDR3 residues: CASSLRDRGEETQYF. CDR3 nucleotide sequence: TGTGCCAGCAGCTTGAGGGACAGGGGCGAAGAGACCCAGTACTTC.

The J gene is TRBJ2-2, the V gene TRBV7-8, with 9 bases identical to TRBD2. After removal of 3 bases from V and 0 bases from J, the junction contained 8 bases not matched to a gene. Germline V gives CDR1 SGHVS, CDR2 FQNEAQ. The CDR3 has 18 residues. Written as DNA, the CDR3 is TGTGCCAGCAGCTTTTTCGCTAGCGGGATCTCGAACACCGGGGAGCTGTTTTTT. Translation gives CASSFFASGISNTGELFF. The variable domain in full, with the rest retrieved from reference TRBV7-8 and TRBJ2-2, is GAGVSQSPRYKVAKRGQDVALRCDPISGHVSLFWYQQALGQGPEFLTYFQNEAQLDKSGLPSDRFFAERPEGSVSTLKIQRTQQEDSAVYLCASSFFASGISNTGELFFGEGSRLTVL.

This chain joins TRBV28 and TRBJ2-7; 9 bases line up with TRBD2. Germline lookup yields CDR1 MDHEN and CDR2 SYDVKM. Trimming removed 2 bases from V and 5 bases from J; junction bases left unmatched: 10. CDR3 length equals 16 residues. The CDR3, as DNA: TGTGCCAGCAGTTTAGCTAGCGGGAACCAACCCCACGAGCAGTACTTC. Its translation: CASSLASGNQPHEQYF.

This chain joins TRBV29-1 and TRBJ2-7, with 10 bases lining up with TRBD1. Per the germline V gene, CDR1 is SQVTM and CDR2 is ANQGSEA. The CDR3 is 14 residues long. Germline trimming cut 6 bases from V and 5 bases from J; bases unmatched to any gene: 10. The CDR3 spells CSVAGTGVPNEQYF. The CDR3 bases are TGCAGCGTGGCCGGGACAGGGGTCCCTAACGAGCAGTACTTC.

In its sample, this clone was seen a few times. V gene TRBV7-2 combines with J gene TRBJ2-3; 7 nucleotides line up with TRBD2. CDR1 SGHTA and CDR2 FQGNSA come from the germline V gene. The CDR3 is 16 residues long. Germline trimming cut 4 bases from V and 2 bases from J; bases unmatched to any gene: 9. The CDR3 nucleotides read TGTGCCAGCAGCTCGGAAGAGCGGGGATACACAGATACGCAGTATTTT. Translated: CASSSEERGYTDTQYF. The variable domain in full, completed from reference TRBV7-2 and TRBJ2-3, reads GAGVSQSPSNKVTEKGKDVELRCDPISGHTALYWYRQSLGQGLEFLIYFQGNSAPDKSGLPSDRFSAERTGGSVSTLTIQRTQQEDSAVYLCASSSEERGYTDTQYFGPGTRLTVL.

This clone showed up just a few times. The genes are TRBV6-6 and TRBJ2-3; the D gene is possibly TRBD2 (5 bases). Germline V CDR1 and CDR2: MNHNY, SVGAGI (reference sequence). The CDR3 is 15 residues long. V was cut by 6 bases and J by 3 bases, with 16 bases left in between. The CDR3 DNA reads TGTGCCAGCAGATCCTCGGGAATTGGGACAGATACGCAGTATTTT. Protein: CASRSSGIGTDTQYF.

This clone was seen a few times. J is TRBJ2-1 and V is TRBV18; 13 bases fit TRBD2. The CDR3 spans 15 residues. The V gene's germline CDR1 is KGHSH and CDR2 LQKENI. After removal of 6 bases from V and 6 bases from J, the junction contained 5 bases not matched to a gene. The CDR3 DNA follows: TGTGCCAGCTCGGAACTAGCGGGAGGGGGCAATGAGCAGTTCTTC. This codes for CASSELAGGGNEQFF.